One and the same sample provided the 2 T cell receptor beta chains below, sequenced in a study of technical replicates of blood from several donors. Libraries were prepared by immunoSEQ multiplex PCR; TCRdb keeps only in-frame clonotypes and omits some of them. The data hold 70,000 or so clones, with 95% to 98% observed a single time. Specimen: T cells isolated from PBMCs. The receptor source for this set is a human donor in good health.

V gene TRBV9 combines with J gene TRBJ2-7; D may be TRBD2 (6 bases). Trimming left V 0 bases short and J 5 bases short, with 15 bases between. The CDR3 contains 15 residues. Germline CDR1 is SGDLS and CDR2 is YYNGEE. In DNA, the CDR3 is TGTGCCAGCAGCGTAGAGGGAGGCTCTTTCAACGAGCAGTACTTC. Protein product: CASSVEGGSFNEQYF.

CDR3 sequence (DNA): TGTGCCAGCAGCTCTGGCGGGGGGTCCTACAATGAGCAGTTCTTC. It is translated as CASSSGGGSYNEQFF. V usage is TRBV7-6 and J usage is TRBJ2-1; 8 positions match TRBD2. CDR3 size: 15 residues. CDR1 SGHVS and CDR2 FNYEAQ come from the germline V gene. Germline trimming cut 4 bases from V and 1 base from J; bases unmatched to any gene: 3.